The entry that follows covers one TCR beta chain sequence. Its antigen remains unidentified. Nothing much larger sits one base from this clone, and base qualities are not available. The trial excluded patients who had a history of autoimmune disease or who were on systemic immunosuppression. In every dose cohort, peripheral blood was drawn for TCR sequencing at baseline, cycle 4 day 1, and cycle 7 day 1. The samples were drawn from a first-in-human, open-label, multicenter phase I dose-escalation trial of ivuxolimab. The trial enrolled adults with locally advanced or metastatic head and neck squamous cell, hepatocellular, melanoma or renal cell carcinoma. CD4+ and CD8+ T cells were sorted separately from peripheral blood before TCR sequencing. This specimen comes from a study of OX40 agonist ivuxolimab in advanced cancers. About the investigation overall: Ivuxolimab, which targeted the costimulatory receptor OX40 (CD134), was an agonistic, fully human IgG2 monoclonal antibody. Intravenous ivuxolimab was administered to patients every 2 weeks at six dose levels: 0.01, 0.1, 0.3, 1.5, 3 and 10 mg/kg. Of the roughly 54 dose-escalation patients, hepatocellular carcinoma was present in about 20, melanoma in some 15, renal cell carcinoma in 9 and head and neck cancer in 9. In the dose-escalation cohort, 70% to 85% of patients were male, and the mean age was roughly 60 years, with a range of roughly 20 to 85. Patients were allowed to have had prior anti-PD-1, anti-PD-L1 or anti-CTLA-4 therapy, and 30% to 40% of the dose-escalation patients had previously received checkpoint inhibitors. Three dose-escalation patients achieved partial responses, one with hepatocellular carcinoma and two with cutaneous melanoma. The purpose of peripheral TCRbeta sequencing was to test whether ivuxolimab changed TCR sequence diversity and led to clonal T-cell expansion. The monotherapy dose-escalation portion (N ≈ 52 patients) of the phase I ivuxolimab trial is reported in the paper. What the authors observed across the whole study: Clonal expansion of both CD4+ and CD8+ blood T cells was observed from baseline to week 6 at doses 0.1 to 3.0 mg/kg. Partial responders in the 0.1-3.0 mg/kg groups had among the lowest normalized peripheral clonal expansion, especially among CD8+ T cells. Low levels of normalized T-cell clonal expansion were also seen in some patients who did not respond. The antigen specificity of the peripheral T cells that underwent clonal expansion was not determined. On average, CD8+ T cells showed more expanded clones than CD4+ T cells after ivuxolimab.

The germline ends are 15 bases apart after V is trimmed by 1 base and J by 2 bases. Reading from cysteine to phenylalanine, the CDR3 counts 18 amino acids. Only the CDR3 DNA stays, 54 bases, in frame from base 1. The germline V gene provides CDR1 SGHAT and CDR2 FQNNGV. Genomic DNA was isolated from the sorted cells so that the TCRbeta CDR3 region could be sequenced. TCRbeta CDR3 regions were sequenced using the immunoSEQ Assay. Imported from immuneACCESS, the table was reduced by TCRdb to in-frame sequences with V and J called. These copies leave out some clones; in studies compared against another copy, an unresolved V gene accounts for under half, and the cause of the remainder is not known. Counted in this sample were 150,000 to 180,000 clones; 94% of them appeared once. Around 0.31% of the sample is taken by the ten largest.

This chain is built from TRBV11-2 and TRBJ2-6; the D region may be TRBD1 or TRBD2, each matching 5 bases equally. Sequencing used CD4+ or CD8+ T cells sorted from blood, obtained in a trial of the OX40 agonist ivuxolimab. The TCR sequence derives from an adult with an advanced solid tumor such as melanoma, head and neck, liver or kidney cancer. The CDR3 loop reads CASSLVSGRGTGANVLTF. The sequenced DNA: TGTGCCAGCAGCTTAGTGTCGGGAAGGGGTACTGGGGCCAACGTCCTGACTTTC.